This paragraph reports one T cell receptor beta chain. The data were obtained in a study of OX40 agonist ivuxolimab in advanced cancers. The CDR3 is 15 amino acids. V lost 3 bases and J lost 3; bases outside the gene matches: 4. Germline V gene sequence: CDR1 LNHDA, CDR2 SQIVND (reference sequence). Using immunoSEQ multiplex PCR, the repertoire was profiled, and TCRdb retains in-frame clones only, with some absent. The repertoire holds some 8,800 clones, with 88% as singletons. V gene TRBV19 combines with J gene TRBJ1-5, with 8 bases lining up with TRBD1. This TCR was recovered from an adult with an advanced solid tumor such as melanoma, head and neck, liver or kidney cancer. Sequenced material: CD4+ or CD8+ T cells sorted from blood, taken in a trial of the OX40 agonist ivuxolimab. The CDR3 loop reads CASSILDRANQPQHF. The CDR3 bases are TGTGCCAGTAGTATCCTGGACAGGGCCAATCAGCCCCAGCATTTT.